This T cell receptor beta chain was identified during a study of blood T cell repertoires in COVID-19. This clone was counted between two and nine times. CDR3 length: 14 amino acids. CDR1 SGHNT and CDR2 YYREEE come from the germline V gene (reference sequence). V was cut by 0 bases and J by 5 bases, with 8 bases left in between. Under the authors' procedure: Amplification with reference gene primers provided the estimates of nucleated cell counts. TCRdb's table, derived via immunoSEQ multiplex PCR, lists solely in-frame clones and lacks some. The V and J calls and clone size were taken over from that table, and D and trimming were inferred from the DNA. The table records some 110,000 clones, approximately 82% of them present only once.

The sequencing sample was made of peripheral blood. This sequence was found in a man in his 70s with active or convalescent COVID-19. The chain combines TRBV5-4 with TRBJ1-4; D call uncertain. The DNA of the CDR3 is TGTGCCAGCAGCTTGGCAGGCCAAAATGAAAAACTGTTTTTT. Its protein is CASSLAGQNEKLFF.